This TCR beta chain emerged from a study of blood T cell repertoires in COVID-19. Looking at the study overall: The origin of the acute and convalescent COVID-19 samples was the United States, Italy and Spain.

The repertoire was sequenced with immunoSEQ multiplex PCR; TCRdb's copy has only in-frame clones and lacks some. Here the sample spans some 74,000 clones, about 91% being singletons. The CDR3 consists of 18 residues. V shed 1 base and J 0 bases; nucleotides not matched to a gene: 7. CDR1 is SEHNR and CDR2 is FQNEAQ in the germline V gene (reference sequence). The specimen was peripheral blood. This clonotype originated in a woman aged 80 or over with acute or convalescent COVID-19. J is TRBJ2-4 and V is TRBV7-9; 9 nucleotides align to TRBD2. CDR3 sequence (DNA): TGTGCCAGCAGCTTAGTAGGGCGGGAGGGCCAAGCCAAAAACATTCAGTACTTC. It encodes CASSLVGREGQAKNIQYF. The whole variable domain, remainder taken from reference TRBV7-9 and TRBJ2-4, is DTGVSQNPRHKITKRGQNVTFRCDPISEHNRLYWYRQTLGQGPEFLTYFQNEAQLEKSRLLSDRFSAERPKGSFSTLEIQRTEQGDSAMYLCASSLVGREGQAKNIQYFGAGTRLSVL.